This T cell receptor beta chain is drawn from a study of cytomegalovirus exposure and HLA in healthy donors. CDR1 MGHRA and CDR2 YSYEKL come from the germline V gene. Trimming pared 5 bases from V and 9 bases from J, leaving 20 bases between. The CDR3 has 15 amino acids. The PCR was carried out with 60 Vbeta primers and 13 Jbeta primers. Assay used: immunoSEQ multiplex PCR; TCRdb lists only in-frame clones, some missing. The sample lists under 200,000 clones; 68% were seen once. The rearrangement links TRBV4-1 to TRBJ2-1; D gene uncertain. The clonotype comes from a man aged 45-65 years in good health and CMV-seronegative. Sample: PBMCs. This chain's CDR3 is CASSYPARQYVEQFF. CDR3 coding DNA: TGCGCCAGCAGCTATCCGGCCAGGCAGTATGTTGAGCAGTTCTTC.